Following are 16 T cell receptor beta chains from one sample sequenced in a study of cytomegalovirus exposure and HLA in healthy donors (dated by TCRdb to 2016 to 2017). The library was produced with the immunoSEQ multiplex PCR assay. For the multiplex PCR, a mixture combining 60 forward primers for TCR Vbeta segments and 13 reverse primers for TCR Jbeta segments was used. The clones in this table, taken by TCRdb from immuneACCESS, are in-frame only. Not every clone is retained; where verified, under half of the shortfall comes from an unresolved V gene, and the cause of the rest is unknown. This sample comprises about 140,000 clones, around 82% of them detected only once. The ten largest clonotypes hold around 3% of the sample. The sample consisted of PBMCs. These TCRs come from a female donor in good health and CMV-seronegative.

This chain joins TRBV6-1 and TRBJ2-7; TRBD2 matches 7 bases. There are 15 residues in the CDR3. CDR1 MNHNS and CDR2 SASEGT come from the germline V gene. V dropped 4 bases and J dropped 3; count of bases not matched to a gene: 9. CDR3 coding DNA: TGTGCCAGCAGTGCCCGACTAGCCGGGCGCTACGAGCAGTACTTC. This codes for CASSARLAGRYEQYF.

J is TRBJ1-3 and V is TRBV29-1; TRBD1 aligns across 9 bases. V lost 7 bases and J lost 4; bases outside the gene matches: 5. In germline, CDR1 is SQVTM, CDR2 ANQGSEA. This CDR3 has 13 amino acids. The CDR3 spells CSAGTGKGNTIYF. CDR3 bases: TGCAGCGCCGGGACAGGGAAAGGAAACACCATATATTTT.

The chain couples TRBV19 to TRBJ2-3; 12 nucleotides match TRBD2. In germline, CDR1 is LNHDA, CDR2 SQIVND (reference sequence). There are 17 residues in the CDR3. The V and J ends lost 1 base and 2 bases, in that order; junction bases with no gene match: 4. The CDR3 spells CASSIGTSGAPTDTQYF. Here the CDR3 DNA reads TGTGCCAGTAGTATAGGGACTAGCGGGGCGCCCACAGATACGCAGTATTTT.

This sequence joins TRBV19 and TRBJ1-5, with 12 bases that match TRBD1. With V trimmed by 7 bases and J by 6 bases, 10 bases remained unmatched. The CDR3 runs 16 residues. Germline CDR1 LNHDA, CDR2 SQIVND (reference sequence). The CDR3 region has the DNA TGTGCCAGTATTACTCCGGGACAGGGGGCGGGTCAGCCCCAGCATTTT. Its protein product is CASITPGQGAGQPQHF.

The rearrangement joins TRBV13 to TRBJ2-5; TRBD2 matches at 10 bases. The ends lost 5 bases at V and 5 bases at J; junction bases unmatched: 2. Germline assignment: CDR1 PRHDT and CDR2 FYEKMQ (reference sequence). The length of the CDR3 is 13 residues. CDR3 in amino acids: CASSTSGEETQYF. The CDR3 DNA follows: TGTGCCAGCAGCACTAGCGGGGAGGAGACCCAGTACTTC.

The chain combines TRBV6-5 with TRBJ1-1; 8 bases are shared with TRBD1. V was clipped by 6 bases and J by 3 bases; unmatched bases: 6. Germline V gives CDR1 MNHEY, CDR2 SVGAGI. This CDR3 contains 14 residues. The CDR3 region has the DNA TGTGCCAGCAGGTACAGGGGGAGGGACACTGAAGCTTTCTTT. Residues: CASRYRGRDTEAFF.

The rearrangement joins TRBV5-1 to TRBJ2-2; 8 bases are a match to TRBD2. CDR3 size: 16 residues. In germline, CDR1 is SGHRS, CDR2 YFSETQ. V was clipped by 1 base and J by 5 bases; unmatched bases: 7. The CDR3 loop reads CASSLLSGRGTGELFF. The CDR3 region has the DNA TGCGCCAGCAGCTTGCTAAGCGGGAGAGGAACCGGGGAGCTGTTTTTT.

This chain connects TRBV2 to TRBJ1-2; the match to TRBD1 covers 10 bases. This CDR3 is 15 amino acids long. The V segment lost 6 bases and the J segment 5 bases; nucleotides outside the gene matches: 9. The V gene's germline CDR1 is SNHLY and CDR2 FYNNEI. The CDR3 sequence is CASSGDRGPRYGYTF. The DNA for the CDR3 is TGTGCCAGCAGCGGGGACAGGGGCCCTAGATATGGCTACACCTTC.

In its sample, this clone was seen once. The chain carries TRBV9 and TRBJ1-1; 8 positions match TRBD1. The CDR3 has 13 amino acids. The germline gives CDR1 SGDLS, CDR2 YYNGEE. V trimming: 3 bases; J trimming: 8 bases; junction bases outside the gene matches: 6. CDR3 bases: TGTGCCAGCAGCGGCCTAGACAGGGGCGAAGCTTTCTTT. It codes for CASSGLDRGEAFF.

The chain combines TRBV5-1 with TRBJ2-5, with 8 bases lining up with TRBD1. Judging by the DNA end, TRBJ2-7 fits better; the J call may be wrong. Germline V gives CDR1 SGHRS, CDR2 YFSETQ. This CDR3 has 14 amino acids. CDR3 residues: CASSLQDRAHEQYF. The DNA of the CDR3 is TGCGCCAGCAGCTTGCAGGACAGGGCCCACGAGCAGTACTTC.

This clone was recorded once. The chain employs TRBV29-1 and TRBJ1-1, with D tentatively TRBD1 (5 bases). This CDR3 comprises 12 residues. Germline CDR1 and CDR2: SQVTM and ANQGSEA. The V and J ends lost 5 bases and 3 bases respectively, with 10 bases between them. CDR3: CSVYRGDTEAFF. In nucleotides, the CDR3 is TGCAGCGTTTATCGGGGGGACACTGAAGCTTTCTTT.

The count of this clone is one. The V and J genes are TRBV7-9 and TRBJ1-5; D is uncertain. The CDR3 has 14 amino acids. Trimming left V 4 bases short and J 6 bases short, with 13 bases between. Germline values: CDR1 SEHNR, CDR2 FQNEAQ (reference sequence). The CDR3 here is CASSWGSAGQPQHF. Here the CDR3 DNA reads TGTGCCAGCAGCTGGGGTTCGGCGGGTCAGCCCCAGCATTTT.

The V gene is TRBV5-1, the J gene TRBJ2-1; TRBD2 aligns across 10 bases. The CDR3 loop spans 18 amino acids. Germline V gene data show CDR1 as SGHRS and CDR2 as YFSETQ. After removal of 4 bases from V and 2 bases from J, the junction contained 12 bases not matched to a gene. As DNA, the CDR3 is TGCGCCAGCAGCCCCCGTCCGGGACTAGCGCAACCCTACAATGAGCAGTTCTTC. It codes for CASSPRPGLAQPYNEQFF.

The chain has TRBV7-9 and TRBJ2-3, with D possibly being TRBD2 (6 bases). V gave up 3 bases and J gave up 2 bases, with 12 bases separating them. The CDR3 covers 15 residues. CDR1 and CDR2 from the germline V gene are SEHNR and FQNEAQ (reference sequence). CDR3 sequence (DNA): TGTGCCAGCAGCTTTTATAGCGGTGTCACAGATACGCAGTATTTT. It yields the protein CASSFYSGVTDTQYF. The variable domain in full, completed from reference TRBV7-9 and TRBJ2-3, reads DTGVSQNPRHKITKRGQNVTFRCDPISEHNRLYWYRQTLGQGPEFLTYFQNEAQLEKSRLLSDRFSAERPKGSFSTLEIQRTEQGDSAMYLCASSFYSGVTDTQYFGPGTRLTVL.

The rearrangement uses TRBV11-2 and TRBJ2-1, with D perhaps TRBD2 (6 bases). The CDR3 length is 15 residues. Germline-derived CDR1 and CDR2 are SGHAT and FQNNGV. V lost 2 bases, J lost 3 bases, and 11 bases lay in between. In DNA, the CDR3 is TGTGCCAGCAGCTTATCCGGGAGTGGCTACAATGAGCAGTTCTTC. It is translated as CASSLSGSGYNEQFF.

This chain joins TRBV27 and TRBJ1-2, with 8 bases fitting TRBD1. The CDR3 has 15 amino acids. Unmatched junction bases numbered 12, after V lost 6 bases and J lost 6 bases. Germline-derived CDR1 and CDR2 are MNHEY and SMNVEV (reference sequence). DNA of the CDR3: TGTGCCAGCAGCGGACAGGGAATCGGGGGTGATGGCTACACCTTC. This encodes CASSGQGIGGDGYTF.